The T cell receptor beta chain under discussion was sequenced for a study of shared clonotypes between healthy human individuals. Template for every sorted-subset replicate PCR totaled approximately 200 ng DNA, 25,000 to 30,000 T cell genomes. How the authors handled the data: Filtering differed since immunoSEQ provided only junctions, with no quality scores. Repertoires were generated with immunoSEQ multiplex PCR, while TCRdb's copy carries only in-frame clones and drops some. V and J calls plus clone size are reproduced from that table; the DNA served to infer D and trimming. The sample carries about 330,000 clones, about 74% recorded once. The CDR3 extends over 15 amino acids. The V end lost 1 base, the J end lost 0 bases, and 10 bases lay between the germline ends. The V gene's germline CDR1 is MNHNS and CDR2 SASEGT.

Sequenced: memory CD4+ T cells sorted from blood. Subset reported: CD45RA-negative fraction. The chain is built from TRBV6-1 and TRBJ2-7, with unresolved D. The sequence derives from a man aged 30-40 years in good health. The CDR3, as DNA: TGTGCCAGCAGTGAAGGGGTCTGGAACTCCTACGAGCAGTACTTC. Translated: CASSEGVWNSYEQYF.